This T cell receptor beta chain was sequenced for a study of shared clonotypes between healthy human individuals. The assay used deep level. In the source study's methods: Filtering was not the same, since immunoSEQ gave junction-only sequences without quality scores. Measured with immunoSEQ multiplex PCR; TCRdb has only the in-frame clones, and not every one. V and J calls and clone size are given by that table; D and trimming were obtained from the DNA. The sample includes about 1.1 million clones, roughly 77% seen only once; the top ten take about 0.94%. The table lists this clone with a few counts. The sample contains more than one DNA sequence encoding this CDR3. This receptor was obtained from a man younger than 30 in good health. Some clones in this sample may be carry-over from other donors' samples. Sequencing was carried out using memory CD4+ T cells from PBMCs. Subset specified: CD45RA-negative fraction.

For the CDR3, the DNA is TGCGCCAGCAGGTCCCAGGGGAACACTGAAGCTTTCTTT. This codes for CASRSQGNTEAFF. This rearrangement joins TRBV5-1 to TRBJ1-1; a weak D match, TRBD1 (5 bases). Per germline, CDR1 SGHRS and CDR2 YFSETQ. The CDR3 contains 13 residues. V gave up 5 bases and J gave up 1 base, with 9 bases separating them.